Below are 23 T cell receptor beta chains sequenced from a single sample in a study of T-cell reconstitution after alpha-beta-depleted transplantation in children. The TCRbeta library was prepared with unique molecular identifiers. Via MiXCR, TCRdb re-called the PCR reads, giving one row per CDR3 protein. The sample holds roughly 100,000 distinct CDR3 sequences; about 8% are singletons and the top ten take about a sixth. The sample here was PBMCs, taken before TCRalphabeta/CD19-depleted stem cell transplant. Source of these receptors: a boy aged 2 to 9 with acute lymphoblastic leukemia, due to receive a stem cell transplant.

In DNA form, the CDR3 reads TGTGCCAGCAGGGCTAACAGGGAGGCCTACAATGAGCAGTTCTTC. It encodes CASRANREAYNEQFF. The rearrangement joins TRBV12-3 or TRBV12-4 to TRBJ2-1; the D gene could be TRBD1 or TRBD2 (6 bases each). V was trimmed by 6 bases and J by 2 bases, leaving 14 bases between them. This CDR3 has 15 amino acids.

This clonotype showed up many times. The CDR3 sequence is CASSGLSGGSYNEQFF. CDR3 nucleotides: TGCGCCAGCAGTGGGCTGAGCGGGGGTTCCTACAATGAGCAGTTCTTC. The V and J genes are TRBV5-1 and TRBJ2-1; 8 bases match TRBD2. The V gene's germline CDR1 is SGHRS and CDR2 YFSETQ. The ends lost 5 bases at V and 1 base at J; junction bases unmatched: 8. This CDR3 spans 16 amino acids. The whole variable domain, filled in from reference TRBV5-1 and TRBJ2-1, reads KAGVTQTPRYLIKTRGQQVTLSCSPISGHRSVSWYQQTPGQGLQFLFEYFSETQRNKGNFPGRFSGRQFSNSRSEMNVSTLELGDSALYLCASSGLSGGSYNEQFFGPGTRLTVL.

This clonotype was recorded a few times. The chain carries TRBV5-1 and TRBJ2-1, with D uncertain. Per the germline V gene, CDR1 is SGHRS and CDR2 is YFSETQ. The CDR3 spans 14 residues. Trimming stripped 5 bases from V and 4 bases from J, with 13 bases between. The CDR3 loop is CASSLESAYNEQFF. The CDR3 coding sequence is TGCGCCAGCAGTCTGGAGTCGGCTTACAATGAGCAGTTCTTC.

This sequence joins TRBV20-1 and TRBJ2-6, with 8 bases lining up with TRBD1. The trim removed 3 bases at V and 3 bases at J, leaving 10 bases unmatched. This CDR3 is 17 amino acids long. Germline V CDR1 and CDR2: DFQATT, SNEGSKA (reference sequence). The CDR3 DNA sequence: TGCAGTGCTAGTCCCCCGGGACAGGCGGTTGGGGCCAACGTCCTGACTTTC. Amino acid sequence: CSASPPGQAVGANVLTF.

Concerning this clonotype itself: A single base separates this from a much larger clone, so it may be a read error. This is likely a read error, given that the CDR3 carries no conserved phenylalanine or tryptophan at its end. The chain joins TRBV29-1 to TRBJ2-4; 8 positions match TRBD1. J lost 7 bases, V lost 4 bases, and 3 bases had no gene match. CDR1 is SQVTM, CDR2 ANQGSEA, per germline. This CDR3 has 12 residues. The DNA for the CDR3 is TGCAGCGTTGGACAGGGGCGGAACATTCAGTACTCC. It encodes CSVGQGRNIQYS.

In this sample, this clonotype turned up many times. The V and J genes are TRBV6-6 and TRBJ2-7; D is uncertain. Trimming removed 4 bases at V and 5 bases at J, with 9 bases between. CDR1 and CDR2 (germline): MNHNY, SVGAGI (reference sequence). The CDR3 has 12 residues. CDR3 in amino acids: CASSSPSDEQYF. DNA of the CDR3: TGTGCCAGCAGTTCCCCTAGTGACGAGCAGTACTTC.

This clonotype was recorded many times. This rearrangement joins TRBV6-1 to TRBJ2-7; 7 nucleotides agree with TRBD2. This CDR3 has 15 residues. Per germline, CDR1 MNHNS and CDR2 SASEGT. The ends lost 0 bases at V and 1 base at J; junction bases unmatched: 3. This CDR3 is CASSEAAGPSYEQYF. CDR3 sequence (DNA): TGTGCCAGCAGTGAAGCAGCGGGGCCATCCTACGAGCAGTACTTC.

Remarks on this clonotype: A read error may explain this, as a much larger clone is one base away. The CDR3 sequence: CATSPLTSGPDTQYF. The DNA for the CDR3 is TGCGCCACCAGCCCCCTGACTAGCGGGCCAGATACGCAGTATTTT. The chain employs TRBV5-1 and TRBJ2-3; 10 positions match TRBD2. This CDR3 is 15 amino acids long. Germline values: CDR1 SGHRS, CDR2 YFSETQ.

The chain links TRBV4-3 to TRBJ2-5; D is perhaps TRBD2 (6 bases). This CDR3 spans 14 amino acids. CDR1 LGHNA and CDR2 YSLEER come from the germline V gene. V was shortened by 1 base and J by 5 bases, with 11 bases between the two germline ends. The DNA of the CDR3 is TGCGCCAGCAGCCAAGTCGGGAGTCGGGAGACCCAGTACTTC. Translation gives CASSQVGSRETQYF.

A few counts support this clonotype. The chain combines TRBV7-2 with TRBJ2-3; tentative D call: TRBD2 (7 bases). Germline loops: CDR1 SGHTA, CDR2 FQGNSA. V was clipped by 0 bases and J by 2 bases, with 18 bases between them. The CDR3 has 18 amino acids. The CDR3 here is CASSLARGPARHTDTQYF. In DNA form, the CDR3 reads TGTGCCAGCAGCTTAGCGCGGGGGCCGGCGCGCCACACAGATACGCAGTATTTT.

This clonotype was recorded a few times. The chain links TRBV7-9 to TRBJ1-1; D perhaps matches TRBD1 (6 bases). Per germline, CDR1 SEHNR and CDR2 FQNEAQ (reference sequence). CDR3 length equals 15 residues. V lost 5 bases, J lost 3 bases, and 16 bases lay in between. The CDR3 spells CASSPRDKGDTEAFF. Here the CDR3 DNA reads TGTGCCAGCAGCCCCCGGGACAAAGGGGACACTGAAGCTTTCTTT.

Ten or more counts support this clonotype. This rearrangement joins TRBV15 to TRBJ2-1; 10 nucleotides match TRBD1. In germline, CDR1 is LNHNV, CDR2 YYDKDF (reference sequence). V lost 0 bases and J lost 8; bases outside the gene matches: 4. This CDR3 is built from 15 residues. This chain's CDR3 is CATSRDNDRGHEQFF. Here the CDR3 DNA reads TGTGCCACCAGCAGAGATAATGACAGGGGGCATGAGCAGTTCTTC.

This clonotype was counted ten times or more. The chain links TRBV7-7 to TRBJ2-1, with 12 positions matching TRBD1. Germline assignment: CDR1 SSHAT and CDR2 FNYEAQ (reference sequence). Trimming took 4 bases from V and 8 from J; bases not matched to a gene: 3. The CDR3 is 14 residues long. CDR3 nucleotide sequence: TGTGCCAGCAGCTCAGGGACAGGGGGCTATGAGCAGTTCTTC. Translation: CASSSGTGGYEQFF.

Many counts were recorded for this clonotype. The rearrangement uses TRBV5-5 and TRBJ2-5, with D hard to call. Germline CDR1 and CDR2: SGHKS and YYEKEE (reference sequence). The V and J ends lost 3 bases and 5 bases respectively, with 14 bases between them. The CDR3 consists of 14 residues. CDR3 sequence reads: CASSSPAGRETQYF. CDR3 DNA sequence: TGTGCCAGCAGCTCCCCAGCAGGACGGGAGACCCAGTACTTC.

This clonotype was recorded a few times. The V call is TRBV2, the J call TRBJ2-6; no clear D gene. The ends were cut back, 8 bases at V and 1 base at J, with 9 bases in the middle. Germline V gives CDR1 SNHLY, CDR2 FYNNEI. There are 14 residues in the CDR3. CDR3: CASDVGSGANVLTF. Written as DNA, the CDR3 is TGTGCCAGCGACGTGGGATCTGGGGCCAACGTCCTGACTTTC.

The table lists this clonotype with a few counts. The V call is TRBV19, the J call TRBJ2-3; the D call may be TRBD1 or TRBD2 (5 bases each). V dropped 5 bases and J dropped 7 bases, with 16 bases sitting between them. Germline V gives CDR1 LNHDA, CDR2 SQIVND (reference sequence). This CDR3 has 14 residues. CDR3 bases: TGTGCCAGTAGTCCCGGGGACCATGAATATACGCAGTATTTT. Amino acids: CASSPGDHEYTQYF.

Points on this clonotype: This clone may be a read error of a much larger clone one base away. The genes are TRBV5-6 and TRBJ2-1; 7 nucleotides match TRBD1. This CDR3 comprises 16 residues. The junction had 13 bases not matched to a gene; V was cut back by 7 bases and J by 3 bases. Germline CDR1 and CDR2: SGHDT and YYEEEE. CDR3 sequence reads: CASGWTGQTLYNEQFF. The DNA for the CDR3 is TGTGCCAGCGGCTGGACGGGACAGACTCTCTACAATGAGCAGTTCTTC.

The chain uses TRBV12-3 or TRBV12-4 and TRBJ2-5; tentative D call: TRBD1 (5 bases). The V and J ends lost 6 bases and 0 bases respectively, with 11 bases between them. The CDR3 is made up of 14 amino acids. DNA for the CDR3: TGTGCCAGCAGCCCCTCAGGGTACCAAGAGACCCAGTACTTC. Its translation is CASSPSGYQETQYF.

Ten or more counts support this clonotype. The V and J genes are TRBV16 and TRBJ2-7; D is possibly TRBD2 (6 bases). The germline CDR1 and CDR2 sequences are KGHSY and FQNENV. The CDR3 runs 12 residues. The V end was cut by 4 bases, the J end by 4 bases, with 8 bases between. For the CDR3, the DNA is TGTGCCAGCAGCCGCGGGGCTTACGAGCAGTACTTC. This encodes CASSRGAYEQYF.

This clonotype was seen many times. This chain connects TRBV28 to TRBJ2-3; TRBD1 matches 10 bases. The CDR3 consists of 17 residues. Germline lookup yields CDR1 MDHEN and CDR2 SYDVKM. Trimming at V came to 3 bases and at J to 1 base, leaving 7 bases not matched to a gene. The CDR3 nucleotides read TGTGCCAGCAGTTTTCCTACCGGGACAGGGGGCACAGATACGCAGTATTTT. As protein: CASSFPTGTGGTDTQYF.

The chain combines TRBV27 with TRBJ2-7; maybe TRBD1 (6 bases). V lost 6 bases and J lost 6, with 15 bases in between. The CDR3 contains 13 residues. Germline-derived CDR1 and CDR2 are MNHEY and SMNVEV (reference sequence). The CDR3 sequence is CASSPQGRGEQYF. The CDR3 region has the DNA TGTGCCAGCAGCCCCCAGGGCAGGGGCGAGCAGTACTTC.

The table lists this clonotype with many counts. The chain couples TRBV3-1 to TRBJ2-1; 8 bases are shared with TRBD2. The CDR3 has 14 residues. J gave up 7 bases and V 2 bases, and 4 bases lay outside the gene matches. In germline, CDR1 is LGHDT, CDR2 YNNKEL (reference sequence). Here the CDR3 reads CASSQRGGPNEQFF. Written as DNA, the CDR3 is TGTGCCAGCAGCCAACGGGGGGGGCCTAATGAGCAGTTCTTC.

Ten or more counts support this clonotype. V is TRBV20-1 and J is TRBJ2-5; TRBD2 agrees at 10 bases. After removal of 3 bases from V and 4 bases from J, the junction contained 5 bases not matched to a gene. The CDR3 is 14 residues long. CDR1 is DFQATT, CDR2 SNEGSKA, per germline (reference sequence). The CDR3 DNA follows: TGCAGTGCTAGGGGCCTAGCGGGGGCAGAGACCCAGTACTTC. This sequence encodes CSARGLAGAETQYF.